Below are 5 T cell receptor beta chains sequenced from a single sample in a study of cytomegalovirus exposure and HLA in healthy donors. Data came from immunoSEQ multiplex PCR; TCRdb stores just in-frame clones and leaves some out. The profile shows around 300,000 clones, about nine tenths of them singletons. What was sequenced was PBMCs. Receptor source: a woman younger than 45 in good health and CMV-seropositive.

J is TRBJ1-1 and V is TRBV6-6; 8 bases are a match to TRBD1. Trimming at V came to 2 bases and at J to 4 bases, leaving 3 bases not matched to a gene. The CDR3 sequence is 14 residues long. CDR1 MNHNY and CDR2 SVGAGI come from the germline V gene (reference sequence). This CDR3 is CASSYPTGGTEAFF. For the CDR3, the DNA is TGTGCCAGCAGTTACCCAACAGGGGGCACTGAAGCTTTCTTT.

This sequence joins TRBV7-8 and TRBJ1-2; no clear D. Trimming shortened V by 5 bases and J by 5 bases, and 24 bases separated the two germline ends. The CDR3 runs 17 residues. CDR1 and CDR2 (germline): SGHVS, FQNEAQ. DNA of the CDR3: TGTGCCAGCAGCCCAGATTTACCCCCTTGGCAGAAATATGGCTACACCTTC. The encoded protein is CASSPDLPPWQKYGYTF.

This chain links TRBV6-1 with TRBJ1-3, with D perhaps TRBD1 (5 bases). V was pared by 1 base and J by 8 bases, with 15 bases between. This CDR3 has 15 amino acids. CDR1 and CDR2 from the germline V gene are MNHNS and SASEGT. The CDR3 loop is CASSEDRGRSDTIYF. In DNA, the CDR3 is TGTGCCAGCAGTGAAGATAGGGGACGTTCGGACACCATATATTTT.

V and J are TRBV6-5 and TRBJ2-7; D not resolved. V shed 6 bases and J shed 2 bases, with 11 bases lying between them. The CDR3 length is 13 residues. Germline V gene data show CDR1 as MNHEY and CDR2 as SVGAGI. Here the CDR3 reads CASSRTGAYEQYF. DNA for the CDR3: TGTGCCAGCAGCCGGACGGGTGCCTACGAGCAGTACTTC.

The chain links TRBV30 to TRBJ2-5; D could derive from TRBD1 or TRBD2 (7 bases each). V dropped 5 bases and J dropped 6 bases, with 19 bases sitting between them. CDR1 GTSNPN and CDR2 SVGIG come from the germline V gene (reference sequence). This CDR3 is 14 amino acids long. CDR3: CAWGREGARKTQYF. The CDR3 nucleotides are TGTGCCTGGGGTAGGGAGGGGGCACGGAAGACCCAGTACTTC.